These T cell receptor beta chains were read from a single sample in a study of PD-L1 blockade in urothelial cancer. Only in-frame clones appear in the TCRdb table, and some are missing; sequencing was by immunoSEQ multiplex PCR. The data hold about 41,000 clones, with roughly 85% observed a single time. The sequences come from PBMCs, collected around atezolizumab (anti-PD-L1) treatment. Receptors were obtained from a man between 65 and 85 years old with urothelial cancer. Each CDR3 is given with its conserved first and last residue. The D gene is left open where the match is weak. Not all rows give a size; the values are once, few, many and, for expanded clones, a class.

J gene | clone size | V gene | D gene | CDR3 DNA | CDR3 protein
TRBJ2-2 | - | TRBV5-4 | - | TGTGCCAGCTCGGGACTCTCGAACACCGGGGAGCTGTTTTTT | CASSGLSNTGELFF
TRBJ2-1 | - | TRBV5-1 | TRBD2 | TGCGCCAGCAACCGGTGGGGGACTAGCGGGGCGGACAATGAGCAGTTCTTC | CASNRWGTSGADNEQFF
TRBJ1-3 | - | TRBV29-1 | - | TGCAGCGCCTGGGGGGGGGACGGCGGTGTTGGAAACACCATATATTTT | CSAWGGDGGVGNTIYF
TRBJ2-1 | - | TRBV5-1 | TRBD2 | TGCGCCAGCAGCCCGGGACTAGCGGGAGGCCCCTACAATGAGCAGTTCTTC | CASSPGLAGGPYNEQFF
TRBJ1-3 | - | TRBV18 | - | TGTGCCAGCTCACCACCCCCCGGGGCTGGAAACACCATATATTTT | CASSPPPGAGNTIYF
TRBJ2-7 | - | TRBV2 | TRBD2 | TGTGCCAGCAGTAAGGAAAAGCGGGACTACGAGCAGTACTTC | CASSKEKRDYEQYF
TRBJ2-1 | - | TRBV27 | - | TGTGCCAGCAGTTTATCGACAGCCAATGAGCAGTTCTTC | CASSLSTANEQFF
TRBJ1-1 | few | TRBV6-5 | - | TGTGCCAGCTCCAGGGTTCTGGACACTGAAGCTTTCTTT | CASSRVLDTEAFF
TRBJ1-4 | - | TRBV5-5 | - | TGTGCCAGCAGGGCCGGGAGGCCTAATGAAAAACTGTTTTTT | CASRAGRPNEKLFF
TRBJ2-7 | - | TRBV5-1 | - | TGCGCCAGCAGCCTGGGAGAGAGGGACTCCTACGAGCAGTACTTC | CASSLGERDSYEQYF